This T cell receptor beta chain was documented in a study of shared clonotypes between healthy human individuals. General study points: Genetic and exposure-history diversity was limited by the few donors.

As regards this clone: What it binds is unknown.

Terminally differentiated effector memory CD45RA+ cells were left out of the naive CD8 fraction, which was CD45RO-negative and positively selected for CCR7. V lost 5 bases and J lost 10, with 14 bases in between. Looked up from germline, CDR1 is MDHEN and CDR2 is SYDVKM. The CDR3 loop spans 12 amino acids. Method: immunoSEQ multiplex PCR; TCRdb's copy keeps in-frame clones and lacks some. Of roughly 2,000,000 clones in the sample, roughly 93% were seen once. The chain combines TRBV28 with TRBJ1-1; tentatively, D is TRBD1 (5 bases). This TCR came from a man between 18 and 29 years old in good health. Some clones in this sample may be carry-over from other donors' samples. The sequenced sample consisted of naive CD8+ T cells from PBMCs. CDR3 DNA: TGTGCCAGCAGTCACCCTTTAGGGGTAGCTTTCTTT. It is translated as CASSHPLGVAFF.